This T cell receptor beta chain originates from a study of blood T cell repertoires in COVID-19 (TCRdb year 2020). In terms of the full investigation: The collaborator samples originated in the United States, Italy and Spain and spanned the acute and convalescent phases of COVID-19. Where available, HLA class I and class II types were obtained from metadata supplied by the sample provider rather than from assay-based typing. The material from the prospective study consisted of cDNA or gDNA derived from T cells, B-cell-depleted T cells, or PBMCs. The dataset comprised deeply sampled blood TCRbeta repertoires from subjects exposed to, actively infected with, or recovered from COVID-19. The sample metadata nearly always contained a de-identified subject ID, COVID-19 status, age in years and sex. The repertoires were released in a freely available public database intended as a resource for research on the immune response to SARS-CoV-2. The samples were drawn from the first 160 participants of the ongoing ImmuneRACE study and from some 1,300 subjects provided by 6 global collaborators. The study at large found these results: The quantity of clinical and demographic metadata differed by source and by participant and was supplied without curation.

TCRbeta CDR3 regions were amplified from genomic DNA using the immunoSEQ Assay, a bias-controlled multiplex PCR. The authors processed their data as follows. Within the assay, amplification of reference gene primers was used to estimate how many nucleated cells each sample contained. To quantify the absolute abundance of each unique TCRbeta CDR3 rearrangement, sequence reads were collapsed and filtered. For each sample, productive Simpson clonality was calculated as the square root of Simpson's diversity index across productive rearrangements. The table was pulled from immuneACCESS by TCRdb, which kept in-frame rearrangements only. Such tables lose some clones; where checked, under half of the loss comes from unresolved V genes, and the rest has no known cause. The V and J calls and clone size are taken from that table; D and trimming were inferred from the DNA. This sample holds 130,000 to 150,000 clones; 80% to 85% were observed only once. The ten top clones hold less than 6% of the sample.

The CDR3 has 14 amino acids, counting the end cysteine and phenylalanine. Of the read, only the CDR3 DNA is kept; its 42 bases are in frame from base 1. V loses 7 bases at its end and J loses 2 bases; junction bases beyond the gene matches: 8. For CDR1 and CDR2, the germline V gene lists SQVTM and ANQGSEA. In the prospective study, participants were 18 to 89 years old, resided in fewer than 25 geographic areas of the United States, and were enrolled through a virtual design. Cohort assignment in the prospective study relied on participant-reported clinical history from a screening survey and a study questionnaire. Exposed participants had been in contact with someone with a PCR-confirmed or clinician-diagnosed COVID-19 case within 2 weeks of study entry. Mobile phlebotomists in the prospective study collected whole blood, serum and a nasopharyngeal or oropharyngeal swab from every participant. Additional blood draws and questionnaires over an approximately 2-month period could optionally be provided by prospective study participants. Prospective study blood samples were shipped either frozen or at room temperature before DNA extraction.

Notes on this clone: Its antigen is not yet known. Base qualities are not recorded, but no much larger clone differs from it by a single base.

Recombination joined TRBV29-1 with TRBJ2-1, and TRBD2 aligns with 7 junction nucleotides. The sequenced material came from PBMCs or T cells enriched from blood (not recorded which). The TCR comes from a woman aged 45-65 years who had been exposed to COVID-19. The CDR3 reads CSAWGRVTYNEQFF. The DNA sequence is as follows: TGCAGCGCTTGGGGGAGGGTCACCTACAATGAGCAGTTCTTC.